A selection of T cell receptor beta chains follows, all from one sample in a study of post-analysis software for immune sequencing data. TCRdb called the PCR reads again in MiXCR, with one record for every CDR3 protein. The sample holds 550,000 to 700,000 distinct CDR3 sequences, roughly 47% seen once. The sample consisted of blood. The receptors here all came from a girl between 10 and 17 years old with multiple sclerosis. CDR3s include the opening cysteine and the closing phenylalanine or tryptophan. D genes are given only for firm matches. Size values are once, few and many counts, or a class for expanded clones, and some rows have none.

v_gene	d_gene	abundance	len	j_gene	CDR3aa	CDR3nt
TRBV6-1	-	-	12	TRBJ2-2	CASSELPGELFF	TGTGCCAGCAGTGAACTTCCCGGGGAGCTGTTTTTT
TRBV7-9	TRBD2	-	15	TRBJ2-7	CASSRTSGREYEQYF	TGTGCCAGCAGCAGGACTAGCGGGAGGGAGTACGAGCAGTACTTC
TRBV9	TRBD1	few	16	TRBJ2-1	CASSPKGQGNYNEQFF	TGTGCCAGCAGCCCAAAGGGACAGGGGAATTACAATGAGCAGTTCTTC
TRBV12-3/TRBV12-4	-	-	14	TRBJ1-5	CASSRRRGNQPQHF	TGTGCCAGCAGCCGACGTCGGGGCAATCAGCCCCAGCATTTT
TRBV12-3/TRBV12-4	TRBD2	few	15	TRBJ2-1	CASSRGEGLLDEQFF	TGTGCCAGCAGCCGAGGGGAGGGCTTGTTGGATGAGCAGTTCTTC
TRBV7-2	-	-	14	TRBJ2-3	CASSSKPGTDTQYF	TGTGCCAGCAGCTCCAAGCCTGGCACAGATACGCAGTATTTT
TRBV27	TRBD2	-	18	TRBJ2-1	CASSHLGTSGSNYNEQFF	TGTGCCAGCAGTCATCTAGGGACTAGCGGGAGTAACTACAATGAGCAGTTCTTC
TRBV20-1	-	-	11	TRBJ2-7	CSADSGYEQYF	TGCAGTGCTGATAGCGGCTACGAGCAGTACTTC
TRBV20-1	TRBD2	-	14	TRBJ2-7	CSASREAIRSEQYF	TGCAGTGCTAGCCGGGAGGCTATCCGTAGCGAGCAGTACTTC
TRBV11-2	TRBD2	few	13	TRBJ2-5	CASSSGLSETQYF	TGTGCCAGCAGCTCGGGACTATCAGAGACCCAGTACTTC
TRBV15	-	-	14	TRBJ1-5	CATSVRGLNQPQHF	TGTGCCACCAGCGTTCGGGGGTTGAATCAGCCCCAGCATTTT
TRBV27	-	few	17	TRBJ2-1	CASSPFLLAVEYNEQFF	TGTGCCAGCAGTCCATTCCTACTAGCAGTAGAGTACAATGAGCAGTTCTTC
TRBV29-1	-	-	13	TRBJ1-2	CSVAAGAAWGYTF	TGCAGCGTTGCTGCGGGGGCGGCTTGGGGCTACACCTTC
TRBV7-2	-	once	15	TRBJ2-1	CASSRTQTSHNEQFF	TGTGCCAGCAGCCGGACCCAGACCTCGCACAATGAGCAGTTCTTC
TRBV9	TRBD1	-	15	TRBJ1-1	CASSVGQGIIAGAFF	TGTGCCAGCAGCGTGGGACAGGGGATTATAGCGGGAGCTTTCTTT
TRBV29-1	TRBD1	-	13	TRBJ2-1	CSASGTGPNEQFF	TGCAGCGCCTCCGGGACAGGTCCCAATGAGCAGTTCTTC
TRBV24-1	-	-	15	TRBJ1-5	CATSPRGHSYQPQHF	TGTGCCACCAGTCCGAGGGGACACAGCTATCAGCCCCAGCATTTT
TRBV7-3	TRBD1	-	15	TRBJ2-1	CASSSRDSTYNEQFF	TGTGCCAGCAGCTCAAGGGACAGTACCTACAATGAGCAGTTCTTC
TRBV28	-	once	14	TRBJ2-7	CASSFRVGPYEQYF	TGTGCCAGCAGTTTCAGGGTGGGCCCCTACGAGCAGTACTTC
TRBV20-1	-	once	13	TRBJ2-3	CSATPSATDTQYF	TGCAGTGCTACCCCATCAGCGACAGATACGCAGTATTTT
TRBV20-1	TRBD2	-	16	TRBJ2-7	CSANGLAGAPIDEQYF	TGCAGTGCGAATGGACTAGCGGGAGCTCCTATCGACGAGCAGTACTTC
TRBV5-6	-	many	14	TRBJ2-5	CASSLGTPGETQYF	TGTGCCAGCAGCTTGGGGACCCCTGGGGAGACCCAGTACTTC
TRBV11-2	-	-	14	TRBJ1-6	CASSLTDRNSPLHF	TGTGCCAGCAGCTTGACAGATCGTAATTCACCCCTCCACTTT
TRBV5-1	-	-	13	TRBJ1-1	CASSWEGGTEAFF	TGCGCCAGCAGCTGGGAGGGGGGGACTGAAGCTTTCTTT
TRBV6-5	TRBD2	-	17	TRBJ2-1	CASSYSGGRGSYNEQFF	TGTGCCAGCAGTTACTCGGGTGGGCGGGGGAGCTACAATGAGCAGTTCTTC
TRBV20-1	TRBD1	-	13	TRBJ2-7	CSAGDRVSYEQYF	TGCAGTGCCGGCGACAGGGTATCCTACGAGCAGTACTTC